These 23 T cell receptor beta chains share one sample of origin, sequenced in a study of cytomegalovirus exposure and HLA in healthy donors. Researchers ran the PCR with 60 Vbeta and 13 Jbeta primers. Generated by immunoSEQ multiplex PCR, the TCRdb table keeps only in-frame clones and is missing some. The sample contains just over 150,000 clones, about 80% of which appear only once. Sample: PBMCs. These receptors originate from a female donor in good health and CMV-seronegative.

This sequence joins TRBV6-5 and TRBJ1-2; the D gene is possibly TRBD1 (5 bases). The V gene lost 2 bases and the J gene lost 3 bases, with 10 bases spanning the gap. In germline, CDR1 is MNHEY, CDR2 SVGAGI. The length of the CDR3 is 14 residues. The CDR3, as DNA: TGTGCCAGCAGTTACGGGGCCCTCGACTATGGCTACACCTTC. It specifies CASSYGALDYGYTF.

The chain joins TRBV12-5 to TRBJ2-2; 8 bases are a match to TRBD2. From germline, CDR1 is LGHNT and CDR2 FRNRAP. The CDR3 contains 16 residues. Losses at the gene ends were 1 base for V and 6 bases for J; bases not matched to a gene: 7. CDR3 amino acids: CASGLGSGVLAGELFF. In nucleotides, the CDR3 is TGTGCTAGTGGTTTGGGTAGCGGGGTTTTGGCCGGGGAGCTGTTTTTT.

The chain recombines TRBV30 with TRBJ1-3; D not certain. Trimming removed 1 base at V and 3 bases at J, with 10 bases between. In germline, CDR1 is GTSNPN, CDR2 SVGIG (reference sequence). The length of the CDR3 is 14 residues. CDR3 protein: CAWSASASGNTIYF. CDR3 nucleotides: TGTGCCTGGAGTGCATCCGCTAGTGGAAACACCATATATTTT.

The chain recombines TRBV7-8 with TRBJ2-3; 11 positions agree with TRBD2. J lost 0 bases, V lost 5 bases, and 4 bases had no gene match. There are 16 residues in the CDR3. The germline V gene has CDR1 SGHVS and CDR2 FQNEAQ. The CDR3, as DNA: TGTGCCAGCAGCAAGGGACTAGCGGAAAGCACAGATACGCAGTATTTT. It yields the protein CASSKGLAESTDTQYF. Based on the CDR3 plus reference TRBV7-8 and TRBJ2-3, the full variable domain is GAGVSQSPRYKVAKRGQDVALRCDPISGHVSLFWYQQALGQGPEFLTYFQNEAQLDKSGLPSDRFFAERPEGSVSTLKIQRTQQEDSAVYLCASSKGLAESTDTQYFGPGTRLTVL.

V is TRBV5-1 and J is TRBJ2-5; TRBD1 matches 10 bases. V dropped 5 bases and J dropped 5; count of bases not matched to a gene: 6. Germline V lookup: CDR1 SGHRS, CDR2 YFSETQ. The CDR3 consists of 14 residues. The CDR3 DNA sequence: TGCGCCAGCAGGTTGACAGGGGGCGAGGAGACCCAGTACTTC. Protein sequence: CASRLTGGEETQYF.

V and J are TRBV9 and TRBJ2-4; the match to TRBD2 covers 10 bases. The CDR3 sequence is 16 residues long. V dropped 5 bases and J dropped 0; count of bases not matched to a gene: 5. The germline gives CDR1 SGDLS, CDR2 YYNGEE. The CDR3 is CASSAGLAVAKNIQYF. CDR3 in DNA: TGTGCCAGCAGTGCAGGACTAGCGGTAGCCAAAAACATTCAGTACTTC. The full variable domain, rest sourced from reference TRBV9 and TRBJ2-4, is DSGVTQTPKHLITATGQRVTLRCSPRSGDLSVYWYQQSLDQGLQFLIQYYNGEERAKGNILERFSAQQFPDLHSELNLSSLELGDSALYFCASSAGLAVAKNIQYFGAGTRLSVL.

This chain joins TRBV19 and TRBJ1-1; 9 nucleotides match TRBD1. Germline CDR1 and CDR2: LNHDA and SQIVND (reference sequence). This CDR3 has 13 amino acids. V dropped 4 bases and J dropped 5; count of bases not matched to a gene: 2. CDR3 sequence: CASSTGTGTEAFF. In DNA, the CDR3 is TGTGCCAGTAGTACGGGGACAGGGACTGAAGCTTTCTTT.

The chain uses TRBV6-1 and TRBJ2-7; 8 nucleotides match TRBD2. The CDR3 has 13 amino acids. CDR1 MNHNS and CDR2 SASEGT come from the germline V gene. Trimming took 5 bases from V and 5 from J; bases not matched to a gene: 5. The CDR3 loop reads CASSTSGGNEQYF. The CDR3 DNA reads TGTGCCAGCAGTACCAGCGGGGGTAACGAGCAGTACTTC.

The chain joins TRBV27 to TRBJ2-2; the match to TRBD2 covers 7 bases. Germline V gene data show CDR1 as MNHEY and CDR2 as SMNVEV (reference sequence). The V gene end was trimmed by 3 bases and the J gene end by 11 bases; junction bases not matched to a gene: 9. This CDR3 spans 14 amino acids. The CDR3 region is CASSFALAAQELFF. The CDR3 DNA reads TGTGCCAGCAGTTTCGCTCTAGCGGCCCAAGAGCTGTTTTTT.

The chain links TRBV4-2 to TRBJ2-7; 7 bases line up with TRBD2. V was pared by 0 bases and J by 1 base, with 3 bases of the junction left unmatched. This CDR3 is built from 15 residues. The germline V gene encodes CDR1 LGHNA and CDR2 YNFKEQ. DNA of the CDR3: TGTGCCAGCAGCCAAGAAACGGGGGGATCCTACGAGCAGTACTTC. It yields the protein CASSQETGGSYEQYF.

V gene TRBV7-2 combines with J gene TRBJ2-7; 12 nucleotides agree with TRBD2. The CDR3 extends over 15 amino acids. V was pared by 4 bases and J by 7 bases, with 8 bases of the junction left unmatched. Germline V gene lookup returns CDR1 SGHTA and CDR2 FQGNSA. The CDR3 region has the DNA TGTGCCAGCAGCTCGCTAGCGGGGGGGGCGAATGAGCAGTACTTC. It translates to CASSSLAGGANEQYF.

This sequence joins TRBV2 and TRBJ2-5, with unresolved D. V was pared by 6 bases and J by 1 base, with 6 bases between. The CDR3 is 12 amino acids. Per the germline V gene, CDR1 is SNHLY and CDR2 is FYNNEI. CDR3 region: CASRQTQETQYF. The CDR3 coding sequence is TGTGCCAGCAGACAGACCCAAGAGACCCAGTACTTC.

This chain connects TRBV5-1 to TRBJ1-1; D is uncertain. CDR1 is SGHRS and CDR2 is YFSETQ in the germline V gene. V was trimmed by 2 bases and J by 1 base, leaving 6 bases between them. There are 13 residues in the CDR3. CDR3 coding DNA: TGCGCCAGCAGCTTTCAGTCGAACACTGAAGCTTTCTTT. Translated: CASSFQSNTEAFF.

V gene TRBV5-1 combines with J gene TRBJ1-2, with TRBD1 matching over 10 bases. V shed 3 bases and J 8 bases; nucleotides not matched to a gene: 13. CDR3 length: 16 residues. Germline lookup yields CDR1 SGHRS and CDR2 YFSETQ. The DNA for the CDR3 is TGCGCCAGCAGCTCGGATCCCGGGACAGGGGTGAGGGGCTACACCTTC. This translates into CASSSDPGTGVRGYTF.

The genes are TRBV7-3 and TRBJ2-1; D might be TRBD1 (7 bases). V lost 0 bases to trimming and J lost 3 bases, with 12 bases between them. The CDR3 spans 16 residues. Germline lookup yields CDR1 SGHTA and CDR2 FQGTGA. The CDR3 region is CASSLTGGGGYNEQFF. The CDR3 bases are TGTGCCAGCAGCTTAACAGGAGGGGGCGGCTACAATGAGCAGTTCTTC.

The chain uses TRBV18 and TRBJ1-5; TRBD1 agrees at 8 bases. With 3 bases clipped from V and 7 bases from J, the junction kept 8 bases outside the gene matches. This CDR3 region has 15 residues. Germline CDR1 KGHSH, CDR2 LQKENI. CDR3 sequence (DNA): TGTGCCAGCTCACCTGGGACAGGTTTGGTGCAGCCCCAGCATTTT. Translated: CASSPGTGLVQPQHF. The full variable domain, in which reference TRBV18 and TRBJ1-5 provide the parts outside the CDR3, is NAGVMQNPRHLVRRRGQEARLRCSPMKGHSHVYWYRQLPEEGLKFMVYLQKENIIDESGMPKERFSAEFPKEGPSILRIQQVVRGDSAAYFCASSPGTGLVQPQHFGDGTRLSIL.

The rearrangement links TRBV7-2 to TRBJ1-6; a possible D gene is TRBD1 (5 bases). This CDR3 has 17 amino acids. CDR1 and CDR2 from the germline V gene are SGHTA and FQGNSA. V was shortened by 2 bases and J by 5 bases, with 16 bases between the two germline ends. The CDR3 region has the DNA TGTGCCAGCAGCTTACCTGGCGTGGGGGGGGATAATTCACCCCTCCACTTT. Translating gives CASSLPGVGGDNSPLHF.

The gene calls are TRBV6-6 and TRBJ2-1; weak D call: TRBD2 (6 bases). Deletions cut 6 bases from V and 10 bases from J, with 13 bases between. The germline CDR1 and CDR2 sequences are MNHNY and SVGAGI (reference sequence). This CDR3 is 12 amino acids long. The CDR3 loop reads CASSPGAGEQFF. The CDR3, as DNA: TGTGCCAGCAGCCCGGGAGCAGGCGAGCAGTTCTTC.

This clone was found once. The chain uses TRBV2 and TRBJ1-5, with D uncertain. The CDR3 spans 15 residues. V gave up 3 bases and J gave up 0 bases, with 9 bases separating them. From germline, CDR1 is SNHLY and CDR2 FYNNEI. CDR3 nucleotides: TGTGCCAGCAGTGACGCAGGTGTTAGCAATCAGCCCCAGCATTTT. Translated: CASSDAGVSNQPQHF. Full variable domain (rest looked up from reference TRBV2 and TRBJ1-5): EPEVTQTPSHQVTQMGQEVILRCVPISNHLYFYWYRQILGQKVEFLVSFYNNEISEKSEIFDDQFSVERPDGSNFTLKIRSTKLEDSAMYFCASSDAGVSNQPQHFGDGTRLSIL.

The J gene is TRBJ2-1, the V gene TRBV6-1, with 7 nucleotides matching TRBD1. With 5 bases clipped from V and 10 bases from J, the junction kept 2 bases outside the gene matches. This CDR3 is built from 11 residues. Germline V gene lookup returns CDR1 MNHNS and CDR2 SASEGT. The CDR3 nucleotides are TGTGCCAGCAGTTCCAGGGGGGAGCAGTTCTTC. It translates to CASSSRGEQFF.

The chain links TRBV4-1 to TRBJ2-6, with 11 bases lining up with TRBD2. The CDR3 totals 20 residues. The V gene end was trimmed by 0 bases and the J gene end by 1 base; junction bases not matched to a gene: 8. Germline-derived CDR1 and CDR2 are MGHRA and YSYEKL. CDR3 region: CASSQEVAGGPGSGANVLTF. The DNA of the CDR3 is TGCGCCAGCAGCCAAGAGGTAGCGGGGGGGCCAGGGTCTGGGGCCAACGTCCTGACTTTC.

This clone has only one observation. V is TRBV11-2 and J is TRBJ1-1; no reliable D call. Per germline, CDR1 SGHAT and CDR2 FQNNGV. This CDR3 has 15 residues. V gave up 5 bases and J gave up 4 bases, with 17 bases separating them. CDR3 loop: CASSPARAGGTEAFF. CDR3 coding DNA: TGTGCCAGCAGCCCCGCCAGAGCGGGTGGCACTGAAGCTTTCTTT.

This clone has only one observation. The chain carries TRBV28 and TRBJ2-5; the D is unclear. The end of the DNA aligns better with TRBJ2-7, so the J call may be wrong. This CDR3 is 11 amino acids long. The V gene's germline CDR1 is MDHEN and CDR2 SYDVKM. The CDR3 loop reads CASSTTYEQYF. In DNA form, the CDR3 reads TGTGCCAGCAGTACTACCTACGAGCAGTACTTC.